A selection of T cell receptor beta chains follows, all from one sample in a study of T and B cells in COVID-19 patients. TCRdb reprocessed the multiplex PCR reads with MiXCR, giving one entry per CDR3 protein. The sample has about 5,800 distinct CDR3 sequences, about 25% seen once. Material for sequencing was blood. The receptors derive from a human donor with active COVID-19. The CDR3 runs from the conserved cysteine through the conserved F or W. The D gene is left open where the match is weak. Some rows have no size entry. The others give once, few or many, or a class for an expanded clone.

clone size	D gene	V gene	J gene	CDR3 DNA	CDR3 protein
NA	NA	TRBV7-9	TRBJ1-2	TGTGCCAGCAGCTTTGCCGGAATCTATGGCTACACCTTC	CASSFAGIYGYTF
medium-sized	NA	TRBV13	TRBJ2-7	TGTGCCAGCAGCTTAGGGGCTAGGAACTACGAGCAGTACTTC	CASSLGARNYEQYF
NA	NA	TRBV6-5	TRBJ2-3	TGTGCCAGCAGACAGGACACAGATACGCAGTATTTT	CASRQDTDTQYF
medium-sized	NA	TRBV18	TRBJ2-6	TGTGCCAGCTCACCAGTACGTTCGCAAATCTCTGGGGCCAACGTCCTGACTTTC	CASSPVRSQISGANVLTF
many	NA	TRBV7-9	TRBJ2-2	TGTGCCAGCAGCCGTACCGGGGAGCTGTTTTTT	CASSRTGELFF
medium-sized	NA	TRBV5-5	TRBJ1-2	TGTGCCAGCAGCTTGGGAGGACCAGGGCTCTATGGCTACACCTTC	CASSLGGPGLYGYTF
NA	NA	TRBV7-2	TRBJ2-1	TGTGCCAGCAGCCCCAACCCGCTCAGGGGTGAGCAGTTCTTC	CASSPNPLRGEQFF
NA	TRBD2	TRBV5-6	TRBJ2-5	TGTGCCAGCAGCACACCTGGGGGACTAGCGGGAGGGGAGACCCAGTACTTC	CASSTPGGLAGGETQYF
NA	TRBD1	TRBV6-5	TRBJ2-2	TGTGCCAGCACCTGGACAGGGGGCACCGGGGAGCTGTTTTTT	CASTWTGGTGELFF
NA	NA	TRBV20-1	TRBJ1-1	TGCAGTGCTAAACCACCGGGACTGAACACTGAAGCTTTCTTT	CSAKPPGLNTEAFF
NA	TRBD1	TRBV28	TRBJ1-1	TGTGCCAGCAGTTTAATTGGGACAGGGGAAACTGAAGCTTTCTTT	CASSLIGTGETEAFF
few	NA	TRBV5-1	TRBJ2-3	TGCGCCAGCAGCTCGGACGGAAGCACAGATACGCAGTATTTT	CASSSDGSTDTQYF
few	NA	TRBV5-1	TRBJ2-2	TGCGCCAGCAGCCTAAGACAGGGGAGGGCGAACACCGGGGAGCTGTTTTTT	CASSLRQGRANTGELFF
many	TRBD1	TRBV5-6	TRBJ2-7	TGTGCCAGCGGCTCTTGGACAGGGCCCTACGAGCAGTACTTC	CASGSWTGPYEQYF
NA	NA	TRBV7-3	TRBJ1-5	TGTGCCAGCAGCTTAACGTTTAATCAGCCCCAGCATTTT	CASSLTFNQPQHF
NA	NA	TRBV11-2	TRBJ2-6	TGTGCCAGCAGCTCCTACCAAAACAGGGCTGGGGCCAACGTCCTGACTTTC	CASSSYQNRAGANVLTF
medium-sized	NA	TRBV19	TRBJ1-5	TGTGCCAGTAGTAGGGGGCCGAGTCAGCCCCAGCATTTT	CASSRGPSQPQHF
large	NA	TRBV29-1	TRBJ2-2	TGCAGCGTTGATACGGTGAACACCGGGGAGCTGTTTTTT	CSVDTVNTGELFF
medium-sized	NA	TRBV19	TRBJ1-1	TGTGCCAGTAGTATAGTTTGGGCCGGCACTGAAGCTTTCTTT	CASSIVWAGTEAFF
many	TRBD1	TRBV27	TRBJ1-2	TGTGCCACACGACGGGGGTCGGGCAGGGGGCTGTCCCATGGTGGCTACACCTTC	CATRRGSGRGLSHGGYTF
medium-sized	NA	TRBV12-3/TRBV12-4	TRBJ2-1	TGTGCCAGCAGTTTGTTGGGGGCCTCCTACAATGAGCAGTTCTTC	CASSLLGASYNEQFF
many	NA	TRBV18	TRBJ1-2	TGTGCCAGCTCTCCTGGGACAACCCAGCCCTATGGCTACACCTTC	CASSPGTTQPYGYTF
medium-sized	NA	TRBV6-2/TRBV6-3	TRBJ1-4	TGTGCCAGCAGATCCGCGGTGGAAAAACTGTTTTTT	CASRSAVEKLFF
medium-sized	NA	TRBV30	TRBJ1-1	TGTGCCTGGGGCCAGGAGATGGAAGCTTTCTTT	CAWGQEMEAFF
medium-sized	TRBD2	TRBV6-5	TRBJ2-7	TGTGCCAGCGGTTTGACTAGCGGGAGGGTAGCCTACGAGCAGTACTTC	CASGLTSGRVAYEQYF
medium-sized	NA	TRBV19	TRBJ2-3	TGTGCCAGTAAGCCAGGTCCTAGCACAGATACGCAGTATTTT	CASKPGPSTDTQYF
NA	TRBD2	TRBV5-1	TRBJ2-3	TGCGCCAGCAGCTTATGGATAGCGGGAGGGCCGTCAGATACGCAGTATTTT	CASSLWIAGGPSDTQYF
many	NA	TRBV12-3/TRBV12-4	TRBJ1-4	TGTGCCAGCAGTTTTGGGGGTGTTGGAAAACTGTTTTTT	CASSFGGVGKLFF
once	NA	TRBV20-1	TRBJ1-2	TGCAGTGCTAGGTCTTTGGTAACTAACTATGGCTACACCTTC	CSARSLVTNYGYTF
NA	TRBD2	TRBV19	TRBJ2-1	TGTGCCAGTAGTATGGCTAGCGGGAGCGATGAGCAGTTCTTC	CASSMASGSDEQFF
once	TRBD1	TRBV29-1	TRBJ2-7	TGCAGCGTTATGGGACAGGGTATGGGCGAGCAGTACTTC	CSVMGQGMGEQYF
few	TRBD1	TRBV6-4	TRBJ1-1	TGTGCCAGCAGGGACTCGGACAGGGGGACTGAAGCTTTCTTT	CASRDSDRGTEAFF
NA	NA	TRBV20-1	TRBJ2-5	TGCAGTGCTAGAGGACCCAGGGAGACCCAGTACTTC	CSARGPRETQYF
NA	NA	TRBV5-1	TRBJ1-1	TGCGCCAGCGGTGGGGGGCTAAGGGGCACTGAAGCTTTCTTT	CASGGGLRGTEAFF
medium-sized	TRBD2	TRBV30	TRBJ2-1	TGTGCCTGGAGTGTTGTTAGCGGGACAAATGAGCAGTTCTTC	CAWSVVSGTNEQFF
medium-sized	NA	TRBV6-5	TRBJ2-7	TGTGCCAGCAGTCCCTGGACCACCCCTAGAGAGCAGTACTTC	CASSPWTTPREQYF
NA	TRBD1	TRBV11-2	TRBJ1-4	TGTGCCGTAGGAGGGACAGGGAGGACTAATGAAAAACTGTTTTTT	CAVGGTGRTNEKLFF
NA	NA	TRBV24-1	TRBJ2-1	TGTGCCACCGGTGATAGCAGCTCCTACAATGAGCAGTTCTTC	CATGDSSSYNEQFF
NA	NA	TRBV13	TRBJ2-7	TGTGCCAGCACCGTCGGACAGAGCTACGAGCAGTACTTC	CASTVGQSYEQYF
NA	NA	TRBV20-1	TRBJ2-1	TGCAGTGCCCAAAGGGGGGAGGGCTACAATGAGCAGTTCTTC	CSAQRGEGYNEQFF
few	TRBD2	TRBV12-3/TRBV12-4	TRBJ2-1	TGTGCCAGCAGTTTTGGACTAGCGGGAGCTGGTGAGCAGTTCTTC	CASSFGLAGAGEQFF
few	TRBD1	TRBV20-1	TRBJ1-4	TGCAGTGCGGGACAGGGCGAAAAACTGTTTTTT	CSAGQGEKLFF
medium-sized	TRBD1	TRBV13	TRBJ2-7	TGTGCCAGCAGGGGGACAGGGGCCTACGAGCAGTACTTC	CASRGTGAYEQYF
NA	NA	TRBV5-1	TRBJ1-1	TGCGCCAGCAGCTTGGTTGGAGACATGAACACTGAAGCTTTCTTT	CASSLVGDMNTEAFF
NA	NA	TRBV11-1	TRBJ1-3	TGTGCCAGCAGCCAAGATCTGGGCAGGGTAATCGGAAACACCATATATTTT	CASSQDLGRVIGNTIYF
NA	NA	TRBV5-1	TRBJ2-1	TGCGCCAGCAGCTTGGACGCGGCAGGGGTGAATGAGCAGTTCTTC	CASSLDAAGVNEQFF
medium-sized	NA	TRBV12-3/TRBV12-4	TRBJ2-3	TGTGCCAGCACCCTTGCTAACTACGGAGCGCGAGGGGCAGATACGCAGTATTTT	CASTLANYGARGADTQYF
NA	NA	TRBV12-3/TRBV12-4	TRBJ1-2	TGTGCCAGCAGTTCCGGACAGTATGGCTACACCTTC	CASSSGQYGYTF
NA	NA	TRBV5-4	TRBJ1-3	TGTGCCAGCAGTCCCGCGGGGGGAGTCTCTGGAAACACCATATATTTT	CASSPAGGVSGNTIYF